Listed below are T cell receptor beta chains from one sample, sequenced in a study of T-cell memory formation after mild COVID-19. TCRdb itself ran the 5' RACE reads through MiXCR, one entry per CDR3 protein. The sample has around 200,000 distinct CDR3 sequences, about 10% seen once. The source material was PBMCs or a T cell subset sorted from them (not recorded which). These receptors were taken from a man aged 18 to 29 who had mild COVID-19 (a few samples of this study predate the infection). Cell type and time point are not known. CDR3s include the opening cysteine and the closing phenylalanine or tryptophan. The D gene is left open where the match is weak. Some rows mark clone size as missing; the rest say once, few, many or name a class of expanded clone.

j_gene | d_gene | abundance | v_gene | len | CDR3aa | CDR3nt
TRBJ2-1 | . | . | TRBV4-2 | 16 | CASSQATDPGRGEQFF | TGTGCCAGCAGCCAAGCTACAGACCCTGGACGCGGTGAGCAGTTCTTC
TRBJ2-1 | TRBD1 | many | TRBV4-3 | 16 | CASSQEGQGANNEQFF | TGCGCCAGCAGCCAAGAAGGACAGGGGGCTAACAATGAGCAGTTCTTC
TRBJ2-5 | TRBD2 | few | TRBV7-2 | 16 | CASSLGGTSVGETQYF | TGTGCCAGCAGCTTAGGCGGGACTAGCGTTGGCGAGACCCAGTACTTC
TRBJ1-5 | TRBD1 | few | TRBV7-2 | 15 | CASSWDRSSNQPQHF | TGTGCCAGCAGCTGGGACAGGTCTAGCAATCAGCCCCAGCATTTT
TRBJ2-2 | TRBD1 | few | TRBV24-1 | 17 | CATSDQGQWSDTGELFF | TGTGCCACCAGTGATCAGGGACAGTGGAGTGACACCGGGGAGCTGTTTTTT
TRBJ1-1 | . | few | TRBV5-1 | 15 | CASSLSRVSNTEAFF | TGCGCCAGCAGCCTTAGTAGGGTGTCGAACACTGAAGCTTTCTTT
TRBJ1-6 | . | . | TRBV9 | 15 | CASSVAPGANSPLHF | TGTGCCAGCAGCGTAGCACCGGGGGCCAATTCACCCCTCCACTTT
TRBJ2-3 | . | few | TRBV29-1 | 12 | CSVDPGTDTQYF | TGCAGCGTTGACCCCGGGACAGATACGCAGTATTTT
TRBJ2-5 | TRBD2 | . | TRBV7-2 | 15 | CASSLGAGRQETQYF | TGTGCCAGCAGCTTAGGGGCCGGGAGGCAAGAGACCCAGTACTTC
TRBJ1-1 | . | . | TRBV15 | 15 | CATSRGAPLGTEAFF | TGTGCCACCAGCAGAGGGGCCCCCTTGGGGACTGAAGCTTTCTTT
TRBJ1-6 | . | . | TRBV27 | 16 | CASRNHYSSYNSPLHF | TGTGCCAGCAGGAATCATTATAGCTCCTATAATTCACCCCTCCATTTT
TRBJ2-3 | . | . | TRBV7-8 | 15 | CASSLGRDFTDTQYF | TGTGCCAGCAGCTTAGGCCGGGATTTCACAGATACGCAGTATTTT
TRBJ1-1 | TRBD1 | many | TRBV7-2 | 14 | CASSLDRGEMRAFF | TGTGCCAGCAGCCTCGACAGGGGAGAAATGAGAGCTTTCTTT
TRBJ2-1 | TRBD2 | . | TRBV7-2 | 13 | CAIGLARGSEQFF | TGTGCCATTGGACTAGCGAGGGGGAGTGAGCAGTTCTTC
TRBJ2-2 | . | . | TRBV24-1 | 14 | CATSRRAGTGELFF | TGTGCCACCAGTCGCAGGGCGGGCACCGGGGAGCTGTTTTTT
TRBJ1-5 | TRBD1 | few | TRBV20-1 | 17 | CSATGGTGGIDNQPQHF | TGCAGTGCTACAGGGGGGACAGGGGGAATCGACAATCAGCCCCAGCATTTT
TRBJ2-2 | TRBD2 | . | TRBV5-1 | 15 | CANRWASGNTGELFF | TGCGCCAACAGGTGGGCTAGCGGCAACACCGGGGAGCTGTTTTTT
TRBJ2-7 | . | . | TRBV2 | 15 | CASSEAHPGAIRQYF | TGTGCCAGCAGTGAAGCGCATCCAGGGGCCATACGGCAGTACTTC
TRBJ2-5 | . | many | TRBV5-1 | 13 | CASNKDSQETQYF | TGCGCCAGCAACAAGGACAGTCAAGAGACCCAGTACTTC
TRBJ2-2 | TRBD1 | few | TRBV11-2 | 16 | CASSLYRGLGAGELFF | TGTGCCAGCAGCTTATACAGGGGGTTAGGGGCCGGGGAGCTGTTTTTT
TRBJ1-4 | TRBD1 | . | TRBV15 | 17 | CATSGLEGTPTGLQLFF | TGTGCCACCAGCGGACTAGAGGGGACTCCGACAGGGCTTCAACTGTTTTTT
TRBJ2-2 | TRBD2 | many | TRBV4-1 | 18 | CASSQGTSYFSNTGELFF | TGCGCCAGCAGCCAAGGGACTAGTTATTTTTCGAACACCGGGGAGCTGTTTTTT
TRBJ1-3 | . | . | TRBV7-6 | 16 | CASSSPNRDTGNTIYF | TGTGCCAGCAGCTCACCTAACCGGGACACTGGAAACACCATATATTTT
TRBJ2-5 | . | . | TRBV29-1 | 13 | CSVEGQGLKTQYF | TGCAGCGTTGAAGGGCAGGGTCTCAAGACCCAGTACTTC
TRBJ2-1 | . | . | TRBV29-1 | 14 | CSSHRQRSYNEQFF | TGCAGCTCTCATAGACAACGCTCCTACAATGAGCAGTTCTTC